The following is a T cell receptor beta chain sequence with its context. What it binds is not known. One end of the junction does not line up with germline, which may come from a read error. This specimen belongs to a study of a mutant IDH1 vaccine in newly diagnosed glioma. Time point defined: week 47, end of study. Doses comprised 300 ug of mutant IDH1 20-mer peptide each, plus topical imiquimod. Only in-frame clones appear in the TCRdb table, and some are missing; sequencing was by immunoSEQ multiplex PCR. In the table there are tens of thousands of clones, 70% to 90% of which are singletons. The germline V gene encodes CDR1 SSHAT and CDR2 FNYEAQ (reference sequence). The CDR3 is 15 residues long.

This chain joins TRBV7-7 and TRBJ2-1, with 8 bases that match TRBD2. Sequenced here: PBMCs, sampled from a glioma patient whose treatment included an IDH1 peptide vaccine. The source of this sequence is a man aged 40-50 years with glioma. CDR3 bases: TGTGCTAGCAGCTTACGGGGGGGACTATACAATGAGCAGTTCTTC. Translating it yields CASSLRGGLYNEQFF.